The T cell receptor beta chain under discussion was sequenced for a study of T cell responses to AZD1222 COVID-19 vaccine. Whole-study findings and limits: Distributed over spike, vaccine-associated CD4 TCRs predominated at 160-218 and 743-854. Spike-specific TCR breadth and depth rose after two AZD1222 doses.

Trimming cost V 0 bases and J 5 bases; bases outside gene matches: 10. The germline V gene has CDR1 SGHKS and CDR2 YYEKEE (reference sequence). The CDR3 contains 16 residues. Comment on this clone: What it binds is unknown.

Method: immunoSEQ multiplex PCR; TCRdb's copy keeps in-frame clones and lacks some. The sample includes about 130,000 clones, about 90% of them seen just once. The chain employs TRBV5-5 and TRBJ2-5; 7 bases are shared with TRBD2. The sequenced sample was peripheral blood, obtained on day 0 of AZD1222 vaccination. The TCR originated in an adult in good health. The CDR3, as DNA: TGTGCCAGCAGCTTGGGAGTAGCGGGTTTAGGCGAGACCCAGTACTTC. Encoded protein: CASSLGVAGLGETQYF.